This T cell receptor (beta chain) was found in a study of regulatory T cells in long-lasting Graves disease. Study-level background: By definition, persistent Graves' disease involved antithyroid drugs for over 5 years alongside positive TSH receptor antibodies.

At least ten counts were recorded for this clonotype. From germline, CDR1 is SGHAT and CDR2 FQNNGV. The CDR3 is 13 amino acids. V was clipped by 7 bases and J by 6 bases, with 12 bases between them. Time point meaning: persistent/refractory GD, antithyroid drugs over 5 years with positive TRAb. PBMCs provided the RNA from which the TCR library was made. According to the study, TCR beta libraries were built with iRepertoire HTBI primers and CDR3-region Arm-PCR. TCRdb re-called the multiplex PCR reads with MiXCR, one entry per CDR3 protein. Of over 300,000 distinct CDR3 sequences in the sample, around 19% were seen once.

The chain has TRBV11-2 and TRBJ2-2; perhaps TRBD1 as D (6 bases). The starting material was peripheral blood mononuclear cells (PBMCs), obtained when the disease was refractory, from a patient treated with antithyroid drugs. The clonotype was recovered from a female donor with Graves disease. Here the CDR3 reads CASILQGSGELFF. CDR3 DNA: TGTGCCAGCATACTACAGGGTTCCGGGGAGCTGTTTTTT.